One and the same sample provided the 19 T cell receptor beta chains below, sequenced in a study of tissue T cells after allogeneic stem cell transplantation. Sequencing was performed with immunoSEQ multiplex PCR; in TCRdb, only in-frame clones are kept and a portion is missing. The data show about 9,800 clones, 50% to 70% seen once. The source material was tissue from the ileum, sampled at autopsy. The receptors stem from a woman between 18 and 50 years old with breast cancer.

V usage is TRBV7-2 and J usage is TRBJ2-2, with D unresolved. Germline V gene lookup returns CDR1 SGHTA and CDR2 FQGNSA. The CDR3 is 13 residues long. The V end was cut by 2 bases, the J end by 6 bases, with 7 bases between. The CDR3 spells CASSLPVSGELFF. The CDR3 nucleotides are TGTGCCAGCAGCTTACCGGTGTCCGGGGAGCTGTTTTTT.

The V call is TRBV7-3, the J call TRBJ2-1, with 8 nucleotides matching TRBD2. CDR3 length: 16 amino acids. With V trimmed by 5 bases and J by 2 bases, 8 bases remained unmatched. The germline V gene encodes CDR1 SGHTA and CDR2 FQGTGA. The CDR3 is CASSDVRGAAYNEQFF. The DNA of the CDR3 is TGTGCCAGCAGCGACGTGCGGGGGGCGGCCTACAATGAGCAGTTCTTC.

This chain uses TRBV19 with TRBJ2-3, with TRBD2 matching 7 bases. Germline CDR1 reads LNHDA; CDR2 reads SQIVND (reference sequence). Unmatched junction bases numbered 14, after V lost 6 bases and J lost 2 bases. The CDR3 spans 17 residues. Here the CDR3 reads CASSLARDYRNTDTQYF. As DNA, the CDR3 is TGTGCCAGTAGCCTGGCCAGGGACTACCGAAACACAGATACGCAGTATTTT.

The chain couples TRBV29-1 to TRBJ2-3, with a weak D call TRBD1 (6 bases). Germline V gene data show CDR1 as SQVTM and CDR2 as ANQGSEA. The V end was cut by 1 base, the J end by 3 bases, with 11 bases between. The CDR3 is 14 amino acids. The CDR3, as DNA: TGCAGCGTTGAAGGGTCAGGGGAAACAGATACGCAGTATTTT. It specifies CSVEGSGETDTQYF.

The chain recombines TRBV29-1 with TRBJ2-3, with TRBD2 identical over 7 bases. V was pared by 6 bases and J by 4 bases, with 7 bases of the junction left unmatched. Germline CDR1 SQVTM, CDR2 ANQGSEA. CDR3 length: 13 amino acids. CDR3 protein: CSVRLAGADTQYF. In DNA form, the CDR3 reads TGCAGCGTGCGACTGGCGGGAGCAGATACGCAGTATTTT.

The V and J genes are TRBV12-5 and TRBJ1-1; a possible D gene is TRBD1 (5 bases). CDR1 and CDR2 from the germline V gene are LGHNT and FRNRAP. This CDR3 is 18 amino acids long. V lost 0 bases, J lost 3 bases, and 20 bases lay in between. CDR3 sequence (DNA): TGTGCTAGTGGTTTGGTAGGGGCAGGGAAATTGAGGGACACTGAAGCTTTCTTT. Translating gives CASGLVGAGKLRDTEAFF.

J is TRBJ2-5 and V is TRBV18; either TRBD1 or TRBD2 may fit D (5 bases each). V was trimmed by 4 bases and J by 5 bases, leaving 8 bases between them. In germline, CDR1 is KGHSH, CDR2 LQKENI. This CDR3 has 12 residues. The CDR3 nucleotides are TGTGCCAGCTCACGAGGGGAGGAGACCCAGTACTTC. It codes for CASSRGEETQYF.

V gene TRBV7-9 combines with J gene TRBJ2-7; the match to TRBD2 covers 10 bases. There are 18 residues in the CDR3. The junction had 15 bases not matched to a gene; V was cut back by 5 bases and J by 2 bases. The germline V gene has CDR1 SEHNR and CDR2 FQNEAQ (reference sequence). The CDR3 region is CASSQRLFLAGATYEQYF. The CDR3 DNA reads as TGTGCCAGCAGCCAGCGGCTTTTTCTAGCGGGGGCGACCTACGAGCAGTACTTC.

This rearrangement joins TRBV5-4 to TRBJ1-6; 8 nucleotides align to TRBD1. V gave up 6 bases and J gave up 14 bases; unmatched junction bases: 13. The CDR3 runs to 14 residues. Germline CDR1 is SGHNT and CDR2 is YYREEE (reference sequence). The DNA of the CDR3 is TGTGCCAGCACCCTCGACAGGGGACCCTCCACCCTCCACTTT. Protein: CASTLDRGPSTLHF.

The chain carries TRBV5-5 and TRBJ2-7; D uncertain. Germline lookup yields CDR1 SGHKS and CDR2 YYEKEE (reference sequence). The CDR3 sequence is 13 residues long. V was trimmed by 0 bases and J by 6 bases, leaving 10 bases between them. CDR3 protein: CASSLDAPGEQYF. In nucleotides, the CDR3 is TGTGCCAGCAGCTTGGATGCCCCCGGCGAGCAGTACTTC.

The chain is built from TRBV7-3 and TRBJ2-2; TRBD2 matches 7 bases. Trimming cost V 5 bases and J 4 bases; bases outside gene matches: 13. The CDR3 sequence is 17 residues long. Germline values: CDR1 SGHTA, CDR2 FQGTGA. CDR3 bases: TGTGCCAGCAGCCCCCCCGGGGGGTCCTCGGGCACCGGGGAGCTGTTTTTT. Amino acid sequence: CASSPPGGSSGTGELFF.

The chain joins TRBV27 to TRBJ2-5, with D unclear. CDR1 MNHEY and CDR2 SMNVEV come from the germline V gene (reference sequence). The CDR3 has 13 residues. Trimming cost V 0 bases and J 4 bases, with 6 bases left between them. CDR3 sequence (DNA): TGTGCCAGCAGTTTATCTCTGGGAGAGACCCAGTACTTC. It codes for CASSLSLGETQYF.

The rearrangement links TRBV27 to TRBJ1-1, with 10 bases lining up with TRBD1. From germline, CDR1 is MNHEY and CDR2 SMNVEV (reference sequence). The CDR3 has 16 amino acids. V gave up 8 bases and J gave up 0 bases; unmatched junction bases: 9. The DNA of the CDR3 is TGTGCCAGCCAGACAGGGGGCGCGGAAATGAACACTGAAGCTTTCTTT. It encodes CASQTGGAEMNTEAFF.

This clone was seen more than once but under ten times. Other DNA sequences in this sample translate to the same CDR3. The CDR3 reads CASSQELARGTDTQYF. The CDR3 region has the DNA TGCGCCAGCAGCCAGGAACTAGCGAGGGGCACAGATACGCAGTATTTT. V and J are TRBV4-3 and TRBJ2-3, with 7 bases aligning to TRBD2. There are 16 residues in the CDR3. J lost 1 base, V lost 3 bases, and 7 bases had no gene match. The germline CDR1 and CDR2 sequences are LGHNA and YSLEER.

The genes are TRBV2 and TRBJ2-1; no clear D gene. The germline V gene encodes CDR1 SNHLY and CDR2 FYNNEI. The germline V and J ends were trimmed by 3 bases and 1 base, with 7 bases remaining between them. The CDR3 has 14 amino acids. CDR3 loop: CASSDAGSYNEQFF. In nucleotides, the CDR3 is TGTGCCAGCAGTGATGCCGGATCCTACAATGAGCAGTTCTTC.

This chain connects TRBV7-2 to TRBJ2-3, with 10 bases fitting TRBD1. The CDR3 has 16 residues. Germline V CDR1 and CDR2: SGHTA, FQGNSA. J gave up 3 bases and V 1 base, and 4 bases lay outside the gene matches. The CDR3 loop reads CASSLVWDRGTDTQYF. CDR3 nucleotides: TGTGCCAGCAGCTTAGTCTGGGACAGGGGAACAGATACGCAGTATTTT.

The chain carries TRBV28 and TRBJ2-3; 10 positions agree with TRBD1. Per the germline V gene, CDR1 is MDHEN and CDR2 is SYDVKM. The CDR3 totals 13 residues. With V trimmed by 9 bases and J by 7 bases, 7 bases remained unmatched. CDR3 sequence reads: CASYKTGGNTQYF. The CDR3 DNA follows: TGTGCCAGTTATAAGACAGGGGGCAATACGCAGTATTTT.

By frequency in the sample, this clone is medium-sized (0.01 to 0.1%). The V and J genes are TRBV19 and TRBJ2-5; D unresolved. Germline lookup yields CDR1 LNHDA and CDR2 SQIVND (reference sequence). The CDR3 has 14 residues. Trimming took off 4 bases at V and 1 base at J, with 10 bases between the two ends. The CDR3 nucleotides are TGTGCCAGTAGTAGAAACCCCAGCCAAGAGACCCAGTACTTC. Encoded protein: CASSRNPSQETQYF.

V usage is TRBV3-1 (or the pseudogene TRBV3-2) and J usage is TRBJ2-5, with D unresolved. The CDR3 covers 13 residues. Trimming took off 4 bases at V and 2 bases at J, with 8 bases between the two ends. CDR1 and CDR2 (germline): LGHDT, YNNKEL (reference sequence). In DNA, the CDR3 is TGTGCCAGCAGCCCGCCAGGACAAGAGACCCAGTACTTC. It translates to CASSPPGQETQYF.